Following are 12 T cell receptor beta chains from one sample sequenced in a study of blood T cell repertoires in COVID-19. Profiled with immunoSEQ multiplex PCR; TCRdb holds only in-frame clones, not every one. This table holds 100,000 to 150,000 clones, roughly three quarters found once. The material sequenced was peripheral blood. These receptor sequences come from a woman aged 70-85 years with acute or convalescent COVID-19.

This rearrangement joins TRBV18 to TRBJ1-2; D gene uncertain. V was trimmed by 2 bases and J by 5 bases, leaving 9 bases between them. CDR3 length equals 13 residues. The germline gives CDR1 KGHSH, CDR2 LQKENI. CDR3 sequence (DNA): TGTGCCAGCTCACCAGAAATGCTATATGGCTACACCTTC. It specifies CASSPEMLYGYTF. The full variable domain, its missing parts supplied by reference TRBV18 and TRBJ1-2, is NAGVMQNPRHLVRRRGQEARLRCSPMKGHSHVYWYRQLPEEGLKFMVYLQKENIIDESGMPKERFSAEFPKEGPSILRIQQVVRGDSAAYFCASSPEMLYGYTFGSGTRLTVV.

The chain joins TRBV29-1 to TRBJ1-1; TRBD1 might be the D (5 bases). CDR3 length: 12 residues. Deletions cut 5 bases from V and 1 base from J, with 8 bases between. Germline V lookup: CDR1 SQVTM, CDR2 ANQGSEA. The CDR3 nucleotides read TGCAGCGTTTGGAGGGGGAACACTGAAGCTTTCTTT. Amino acid sequence: CSVWRGNTEAFF.

The V call is TRBV7-3, the J call TRBJ2-2, with D perhaps TRBD1 (6 bases). Germline V gene data show CDR1 as SGHTA and CDR2 as FQGTGA. Trimming pared 5 bases from V and 6 bases from J, leaving 13 bases between. The length of the CDR3 is 14 residues. Here the CDR3 reads CASSRIGTSGELFF. CDR3 coding DNA: TGTGCCAGCAGCCGAATCGGGACATCCGGGGAGCTGTTTTTT.

The rearrangement joins TRBV14 to TRBJ1-2, with 10 bases lining up with TRBD1. This CDR3 is 17 amino acids long. V shed 3 bases and J 6 bases; nucleotides not matched to a gene: 13. CDR1 is SGHDN and CDR2 is FVKESK in the germline V gene. The CDR3 DNA is TGTGCCAGCAGCCATTTGGGACAGGGGCCGGATGAAAATGGCTACACCTTC. As protein: CASSHLGQGPDENGYTF. The variable domain in full, completed from reference TRBV14 and TRBJ1-2, reads EAGVTQFPSHSVIEKGQTVTLRCDPISGHDNLYWYRRVMGKEIKFLLHFVKESKQDESGMPNNRFLAERTGGTYSTLKVQPAELEDSGVYFCASSHLGQGPDENGYTFGSGTRLTVV.

This chain joins TRBV5-1 and TRBJ2-1, with a weak D call TRBD1 (6 bases). Deletions cut 4 bases from V and 0 bases from J, with 17 bases between. Germline loops: CDR1 SGHRS, CDR2 YFSETQ. The CDR3 is 17 amino acids. The CDR3 DNA is TGCGCCAGCAGCGCACAACGGACAGCCAGCTCCTACAATGAGCAGTTCTTC. Translating gives CASSAQRTASSYNEQFF.

This clone was seen more than once but under ten times. The rearrangement joins TRBV27 to TRBJ2-7; D call uncertain. The V end lost 0 bases, the J end lost 2 bases, and 5 bases lay between the germline ends. The CDR3 contains 13 residues. CDR1 and CDR2 from the germline V gene are MNHEY and SMNVEV (reference sequence). The DNA for the CDR3 is TGTGCCAGCAGTTTATCCGGAGCCTACGAGCAGTACTTC. It codes for CASSLSGAYEQYF.

The CDR3 region is CASSQGLKETQYF. In nucleotides, the CDR3 is TGTGCCAGCAGCCAAGGACTAAAAGAGACCCAGTACTTC. The rearrangement uses TRBV3-1 (or the pseudogene TRBV3-2) and TRBJ2-5; D possibly corresponds to TRBD2 (5 bases). V lost 1 base and J lost 3, with 6 bases in between. Germline assignment: CDR1 LGHDT and CDR2 YNNKEL (reference sequence). This CDR3 is 13 amino acids long.

The V gene is TRBV27, the J gene TRBJ2-2; 8 positions agree with TRBD2. The CDR3 runs 15 residues. V lost 2 bases and J lost 1; bases outside the gene matches: 0. CDR1 MNHEY and CDR2 SMNVEV come from the germline V gene (reference sequence). The CDR3 DNA sequence: TGTGCCAGCAGTTTAAGCGGGAGGAACACCGGGGAGCTGTTTTTT. Protein sequence: CASSLSGRNTGELFF.

V and J are TRBV11-2 and TRBJ2-7; 7 bases fit TRBD2. The germline V gene has CDR1 SGHAT and CDR2 FQNNGV. Trimming at V came to 5 bases and at J to 4 bases, leaving 20 bases not matched to a gene. The CDR3 has 18 residues. CDR3 DNA sequence: TGTGCCAGCAGCCCCTTGAGCCGGCAGCGGGGCGAGAGGTACGAGCAGTACTTC. Protein product: CASSPLSRQRGERYEQYF. Using reference TRBV11-2 and TRBJ2-7 for the parts outside the CDR3, the full variable domain is EAGVAQSPRYKIIEKRQSVAFWCNPISGHATLYWYQQILGQGPKLLIQFQNNGVVDDSQLPKDRFSAERLKGVDSTLKIQPAKLEDSAVYLCASSPLSRQRGERYEQYFGPGTRLTVT.

This clone was seen more than once but under ten times. This chain joins TRBV6-4 and TRBJ2-5; possibly TRBD2 for D (6 bases). CDR3 length: 14 amino acids. Trimming removed 5 bases at V and 5 bases at J, with 15 bases between. Germline loops: CDR1 MRHNA, CDR2 SNTAGT. The DNA of the CDR3 is TGTGCCAGCAGTATACAGGCTGGGGGGGAGACCCAGTACTTC. Protein sequence: CASSIQAGGETQYF.

The chain is built from TRBV30 and TRBJ2-1; 8 nucleotides align to TRBD2. The CDR3 has 20 amino acids. Germline V gene data show CDR1 as GTSNPN and CDR2 as SVGIG (reference sequence). Trimming at V came to 5 bases and at J to 4 bases, leaving 25 bases not matched to a gene. The chain's CDR3 is CAWCGGGLAGGPTVYNEQFF. CDR3 nucleotide sequence: TGTGCCTGGTGTGGGGGGGGGCTAGCGGGCGGGCCGACGGTATACAATGAGCAGTTCTTC.

This sequence joins TRBV3-1 (or the pseudogene TRBV3-2) and TRBJ2-5; 7 nucleotides align to TRBD2. V lost 0 bases, J lost 4 bases, and 14 bases stayed unmatched. The CDR3 runs 18 residues. Per the germline V gene, CDR1 is LGHDT and CDR2 is YNNKEL (reference sequence). The DNA for the CDR3 is TGTGCCAGCAGCCAAGATCGACGACTAGCTCCTGGAGGAGAGACCCAGTACTTC. Residues: CASSQDRRLAPGGETQYF.